This T cell receptor (beta chain) was sequenced for a study of cytomegalovirus exposure and HLA in healthy donors. V lost 2 bases, J lost 3 bases, and 19 bases lay in between. The CDR3 is 16 amino acids. Germline CDR1 and CDR2: SQVTM and ANQGSEA. The PCR ran on 60 Vbeta and 13 Jbeta primers. As originally analysed: Later reanalysis found around 74 million unique TCR beta chains, 10 million to 14 million of them shared. The protocol was immunoSEQ multiplex PCR, while the TCRdb copy is restricted to in-frame clones and leaves out a portion. For V, J and clone size, that table is used; D and trimming come from the DNA. The sample consists of under 200,000 clones, 75% to 90% of them appearing once.

The specimen was PBMCs. This clonotype was obtained from a woman aged 18-35 years in good health and CMV-seronegative. The chain recombines TRBV29-1 with TRBJ2-5, with D tentatively TRBD2 (7 bases). The CDR3, as DNA: TGCAGCGTTGAAAATGGGACTATATACAGGGAAGAGACCCAGTACTTC. It is translated as CSVENGTIYREETQYF.